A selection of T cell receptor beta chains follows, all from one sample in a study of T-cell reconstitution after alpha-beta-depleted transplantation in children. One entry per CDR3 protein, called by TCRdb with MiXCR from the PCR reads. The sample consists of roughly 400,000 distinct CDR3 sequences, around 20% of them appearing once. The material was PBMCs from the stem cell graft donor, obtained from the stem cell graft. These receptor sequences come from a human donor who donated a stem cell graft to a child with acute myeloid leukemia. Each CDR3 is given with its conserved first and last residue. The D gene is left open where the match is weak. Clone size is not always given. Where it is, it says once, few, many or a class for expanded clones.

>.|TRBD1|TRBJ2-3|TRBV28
TGTGCCAGCAACCTAGCAGGACAGGGAGCAGATACGCAGTATTTT
CASNLAGQGADTQYF
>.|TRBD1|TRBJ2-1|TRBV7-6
TGTGCCAGCAGCTTAGACCCGGGACAGGCTTACAATGAGCAGTTCTTC
CASSLDPGQAYNEQFF
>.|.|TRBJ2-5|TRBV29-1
TGCAGCGTCTGGACCATGCAAGAGACCCAGTACTTC
CSVWTMQETQYF
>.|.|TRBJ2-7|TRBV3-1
TGTGCCAGCAGCCAAGGACTCTCTACCTACGAGCAGTACTTC
CASSQGLSTYEQYF
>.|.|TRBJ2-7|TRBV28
TGTGCCAGCAGTTTGGGCAGGGTAGATTCTTCCTACGAGCAGTACTTC
CASSLGRVDSSYEQYF
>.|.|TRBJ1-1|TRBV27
TGTGCCAGCAGAGGGGTCGGCACTGAAGCTTTCTTT
CASRGVGTEAFF
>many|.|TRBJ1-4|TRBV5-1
TGCGCCAGCAGTCCAGGGGCGCCGGAAAAACTGTTTTTT
CASSPGAPEKLFF
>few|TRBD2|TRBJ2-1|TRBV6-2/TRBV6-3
TGTGCCAGCAGTTACGTCTCCCTAGCGGGAGGTTGGAGTGAGCAGTTCTTC
CASSYVSLAGGWSEQFF
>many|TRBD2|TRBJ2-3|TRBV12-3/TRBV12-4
TGTGCCAGCAGTTTAGCGCGGGGGGATACGCAGTATTTT
CASSLARGDTQYF
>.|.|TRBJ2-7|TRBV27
TGTGCCAGCACTTCACCTTCGGAGGTGCAGTACTTC
CASTSPSEVQYF
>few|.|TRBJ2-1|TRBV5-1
TGCGCCAGCAGCTTGGATGGTAACTTCAATGAGCAGTTCTTC
CASSLDGNFNEQFF
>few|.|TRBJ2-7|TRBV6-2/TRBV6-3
TGTGCCAGCAGTTACTCTGATAGGGGCGGAGCCTACGAGCAGTACTTC
CASSYSDRGGAYEQYF
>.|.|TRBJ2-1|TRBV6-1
TGTGCCAGCAGTAGGCCGCCCGGGAGCTCCTACAATGAGCAGTTCTTC
CASSRPPGSSYNEQFF
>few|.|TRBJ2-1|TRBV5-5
TGTGCCAGCAGCTTGGTCGCGGCGGACTACAATGAGCAGTTCTTC
CASSLVAADYNEQFF
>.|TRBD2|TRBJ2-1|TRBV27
TGTGCCAGCAGTTTAATCGCTAGCGGGAGTGGTGGCAATGAGCAGTTCTTC
CASSLIASGSGGNEQFF
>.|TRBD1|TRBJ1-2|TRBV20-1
TGCAGTGCAACAGGACAGGGAAGTCAAACCTATGGCTACACCTTC
CSATGQGSQTYGYTF
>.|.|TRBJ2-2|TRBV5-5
TGTGCCAGCAGCTTGGGGGTCGTCGGGGAGCTGTTTTTT
CASSLGVVGELFF
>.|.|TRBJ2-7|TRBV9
TGTGCCAGCAGCGTAGACTACGGGGGCTACTACGAGCAGTACTTC
CASSVDYGGYYEQYF
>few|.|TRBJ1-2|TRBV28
TGTGCCAGCAGTTTCCCCCTTTATGGCTACACCTTC
CASSFPLYGYTF
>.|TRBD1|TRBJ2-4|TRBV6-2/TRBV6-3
TGTGCCAGCAGTTATCTTAAGGGACAGGGAGACATTCAGTACTTC
CASSYLKGQGDIQYF
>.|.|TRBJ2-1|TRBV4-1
TGCGCCAGCAGCCAAGCGTCCCAAATGAATGAGCAGTTCTTC
CASSQASQMNEQFF
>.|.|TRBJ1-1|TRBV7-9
TGTGCCAGCAGATCCGGGACAAGTGCTGAAGCTTTCTTT
CASRSGTSAEAFF
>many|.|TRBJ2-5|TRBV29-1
TGCAGCGCCCTCCAAGAGACCCAGTACTTC
CSALQETQYF
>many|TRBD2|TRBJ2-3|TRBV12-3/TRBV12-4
TGTGCCAGCAGGACTAGCGGGACGAGGCTTACGCAGTATTTT
CASRTSGTRLTQYF
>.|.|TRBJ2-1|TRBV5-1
TGCGCCAGCAGCTTCACATGGACAGTTCGGAATGAGCAGTTCTTC
CASSFTWTVRNEQFF
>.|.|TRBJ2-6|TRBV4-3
TGCGCCAGCTCCCAGGCCCACTCTGGGGCCAACGTCCTGACTTTC
CASSQAHSGANVLTF
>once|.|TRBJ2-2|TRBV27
TGTGCCAGCAGTTTTTCCGGGATCCGGGCTTCCGGGGAGCTGTTTTTT
CASSFSGIRASGELFF
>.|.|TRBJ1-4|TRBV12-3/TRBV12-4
TGTGCCAGCAGCCTAGAGGGGCGACGGGAAAAACTGTTTTTT
CASSLEGRREKLFF
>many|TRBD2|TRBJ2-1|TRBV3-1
TGTGCCAGCAGCCGGAAGGGACTAGCGGGTTTCAATGAGCAGTTCTTC
CASSRKGLAGFNEQFF
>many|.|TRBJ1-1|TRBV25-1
TGTGCCAGCAGCGAGGGGGGCATGAACACTGAAGCTTTCTTT
CASSEGGMNTEAFF
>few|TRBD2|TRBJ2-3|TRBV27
TGTGCCAGCAGTTTCCGAGGGGCGGGAGCCCTAGTAGATACGCAGTATTTT
CASSFRGAGALVDTQYF
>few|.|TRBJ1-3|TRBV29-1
TGCAGCGTTGAACTGGGTCACTCTGGAAACACCATATATTTT
CSVELGHSGNTIYF
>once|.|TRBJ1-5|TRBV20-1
TGCAGTGCTAGAGGGTGGCAGCAGCTGGATAGCAATCAGCCCCAGCATTTT
CSARGWQQLDSNQPQHF
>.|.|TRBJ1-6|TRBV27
TGTGCCAGCAGTTTATCGAGGGTGGGCGCGGGATCACCCCTCCACTTT
CASSLSRVGAGSPLHF
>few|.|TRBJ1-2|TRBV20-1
TGCAGTGCTAGAGGCGGCGGTTATGGCTACACCTTC
CSARGGGYGYTF
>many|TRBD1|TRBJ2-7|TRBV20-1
TGCAGTGCTTGGGACAGGGTGGACTACGAGCAGTACTTC
CSAWDRVDYEQYF
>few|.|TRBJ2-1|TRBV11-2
TGTGCCAGCAGCTTAAACCCCAGGGCTTATGAGCAGTTCTTC
CASSLNPRAYEQFF
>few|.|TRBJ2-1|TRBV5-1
TGCGCCAGCAGCAACCCTTCTAGATCCATCTATGAGCAGTTCTTC
CASSNPSRSIYEQFF
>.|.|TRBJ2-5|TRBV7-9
TGTGCCAGCAGCTTAACCCTCGGAGAGACCCAGTACTTC
CASSLTLGETQYF
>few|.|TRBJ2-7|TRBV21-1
TGTGCCAGCAGCCCGTTCCCAATCGGACAGGGGGCCGACGAGCAGTACTTC
CASSPFPIGQGADEQYF
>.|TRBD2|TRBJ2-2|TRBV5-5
TGTGCCAGCAGGTGGACTAGCACGAACACCGGGGAGCTGTTTTTT
CASRWTSTNTGELFF
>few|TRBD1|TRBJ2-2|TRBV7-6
TGTGCCAGCAGCCTCGGGACAGAGAACACCGGGGAGCTGTTTTTT
CASSLGTENTGELFF
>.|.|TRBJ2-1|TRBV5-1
TGCGCCAGCAGCAGGGGGGCAGGGAGGAATGAGCAGTTCTTC
CASSRGAGRNEQFF
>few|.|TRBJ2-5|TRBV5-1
TGCGCCAGCAGCAAGGAGCTTCAAGAGACCCAGTACTTC
CASSKELQETQYF
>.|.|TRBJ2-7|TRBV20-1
TGCAGTGCTAGAGACATGCGCGGGTTCTCCTACGAGCAGTACTTC
CSARDMRGFSYEQYF
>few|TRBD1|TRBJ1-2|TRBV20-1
TGCAGTGCTAGCGAACGGACAGGGAGGTCCTATGGCTACACCTTC
CSASERTGRSYGYTF
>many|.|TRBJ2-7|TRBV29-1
TGCAGCGTTGAAGTCAACAGGCGGTACGAGCAGTACTTC
CSVEVNRRYEQYF
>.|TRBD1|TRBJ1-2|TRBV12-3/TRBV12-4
TGTGCCAGCAGTGCCGGGACAGTCTATGGCTACACCTTC
CASSAGTVYGYTF
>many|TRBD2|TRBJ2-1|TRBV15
TGTGCCACCAGCAGTCTATCGAGAAGGGGACTAGCGGATTACAATGAGCAGTTCTTC
CATSSLSRRGLADYNEQFF
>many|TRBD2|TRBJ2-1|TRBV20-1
TGCAGTGCCTCCCGGACTAGCGGGACGGGTGAGCAGTTCTTC
CSASRTSGTGEQFF
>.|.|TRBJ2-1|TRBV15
TGTGCCACCAGCGGGTGGGAGTCCCACAATGAGCAGTTCTTC
CATSGWESHNEQFF
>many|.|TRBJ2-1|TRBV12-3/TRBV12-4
TGTGCCAGCAGTTTCGGGTCTCGGGCGCTAAACAATGAGCAGTTCTTC
CASSFGSRALNNEQFF
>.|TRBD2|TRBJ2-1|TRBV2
TGTGCCAGCAGTGAAGCTAGCGGGATCTACAATGAGCAGTTCTTC
CASSEASGIYNEQFF
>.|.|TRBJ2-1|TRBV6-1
TGTGCCAGCAGGGTCGGGACCAGTTACAATGAGCAGTTCTTC
CASRVGTSYNEQFF
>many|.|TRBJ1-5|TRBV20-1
TGCAGTGCTAGAGATGAAGCAGGCCAGAGAAGCAATCAGCCCCAGCATTTT
CSARDEAGQRSNQPQHF
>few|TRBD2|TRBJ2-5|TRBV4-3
TGCGCCAGCAGCTGGGGACTAGCGGGGGCCGCCCAAGAGACCCAGTACTTC
CASSWGLAGAAQETQYF
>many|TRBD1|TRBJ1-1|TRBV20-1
TGCAGTGCTAGAGACGGACAGGGGAGGATAACTGAAGCTTTCTTT
CSARDGQGRITEAFF
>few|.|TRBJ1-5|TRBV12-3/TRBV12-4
TGTGCCAGCAGTTTAGGCCCTAGCAATCAGCCCCAGCATTTT
CASSLGPSNQPQHF
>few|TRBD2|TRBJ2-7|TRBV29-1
TGCAGCGCAAGGGATAGCGGGAGTAGGGAGCAGTACTTC
CSARDSGSREQYF
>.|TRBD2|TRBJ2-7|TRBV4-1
TGCGCCAGCAGCCATTCAACGGGACTAGGCAGCGAGCAGTACTTC
CASSHSTGLGSEQYF